These 19 T cell receptor beta chains came from one sample sequenced in a study of cytomegalovirus exposure and HLA in healthy donors. Use of 60 Vbeta and 13 Jbeta primers characterized the PCR. Using immunoSEQ multiplex PCR, the repertoire was profiled, and TCRdb retains in-frame clones only, with some absent. This sample carries 50,000 to 80,000 clones, more than 60% of them seen once, and the ten largest clones take about 4.8%. Sequencing input: PBMCs. These receptors originate from a male donor in good health and CMV-seropositive.

The CDR3 DNA sequence: TGTGCCAGCGCGAGACAGGGGGCCGCAACTAATGAAAAACTGTTTTTT. This gives the protein CASARQGAATNEKLFF. This rearrangement joins TRBV2 to TRBJ1-4; 10 nucleotides agree with TRBD1. The germline V gene encodes CDR1 SNHLY and CDR2 FYNNEI. The CDR3 has 16 amino acids. The J segment lost 0 bases and the V segment lost 8 bases, leaving 6 bases of the junction unmatched. Together with reference TRBV2 and TRBJ1-4, the CDR3 gives the full variable domain: EPEVTQTPSHQVTQMGQEVILRCVPISNHLYFYWYRQILGQKVEFLVSFYNNEISEKSEIFDDQFSVERPDGSNFTLKIRSTKLEDSAMYFCASARQGAATNEKLFFGSGTQLSVL.

This clone was observed once. This sequence joins TRBV19 and TRBJ1-4; no definite D call. This CDR3 has 13 residues. V lost 4 bases and J lost 8, with 11 bases in between. Per the germline V gene, CDR1 is LNHDA and CDR2 is SQIVND (reference sequence). The CDR3 DNA reads as TGTGCCAGTAGTAGGGAGAGTCAGGAAAAACTGTTTTTT. Amino acid sequence: CASSRESQEKLFF. The full variable domain, completed using reference TRBV19 and TRBJ1-4, is DGGITQSPKYLFRKEGQNVTLSCEQNLNHDAMYWYRQDPGQGLRLIYYSQIVNDFQKGDIAEGYSVSREKKESFPLTVTSAQKNPTAFYLCASSRESQEKLFFGSGTQLSVL.

The chain is built from TRBV7-9 and TRBJ2-3; D unclear. This CDR3 is built from 13 residues. CDR1 is SEHNR, CDR2 FQNEAQ, per germline (reference sequence). Trimming stripped 2 bases from V and 4 bases from J, with 7 bases between. The CDR3: CASSLQNPDTQYF. The CDR3 nucleotides are TGTGCCAGCAGCTTACAGAATCCAGATACGCAGTATTTT.

This clone was detected once. The chain joins TRBV29-1 to TRBJ2-2; D is perhaps TRBD1 (6 bases). Germline V gene lookup returns CDR1 SQVTM and CDR2 ANQGSEA. CDR3 length equals 13 residues. Trimming shortened V by 7 bases and J by 2 bases, and 11 bases separated the two germline ends. The CDR3 spells CSAQQGNTGELFF. The CDR3 DNA follows: TGCAGCGCCCAACAGGGAAACACCGGGGAGCTGTTTTTT.

The rearrangement links TRBV5-1 to TRBJ2-7; the D is unclear. The V gene's germline CDR1 is SGHRS and CDR2 YFSETQ. The germline V and J ends were trimmed by 0 bases and 4 bases, with 17 bases remaining between them. The CDR3 spans 16 residues. In nucleotides, the CDR3 is TGCGCCAGCAGCTTGGTTGTCTTACAATTACCTTACGAGCAGTACTTC. Protein sequence: CASSLVVLQLPYEQYF. Variable domain in full (rest from reference TRBV5-1 and TRBJ2-7): KAGVTQTPRYLIKTRGQQVTLSCSPISGHRSVSWYQQTPGQGLQFLFEYFSETQRNKGNFPGRFSGRQFSNSRSEMNVSTLELGDSALYLCASSLVVLQLPYEQYFGPGTRLTVT.

The table lists this clone with a count of one. V and J are TRBV6-1 and TRBJ1-1; D possibly corresponds to TRBD1 (6 bases). V was pared by 2 bases and J by 5 bases, with 18 bases between. The CDR3 has 16 residues. In germline, CDR1 is MNHNS, CDR2 SASEGT. CDR3 region: CASSEYGNRVVTEAFF. CDR3 bases: TGTGCCAGCAGTGAATATGGGAACAGGGTCGTAACTGAAGCTTTCTTT.

The chain recombines TRBV18 with TRBJ2-7, with 7 bases fitting TRBD1. J lost 4 bases, V lost 4 bases, and 4 bases had no gene match. Germline CDR1 reads KGHSH; CDR2 reads LQKENI. The CDR3 is 13 amino acids. The chain's CDR3 is CASSQDRRYEQYF. CDR3 in DNA: TGTGCCAGCTCACAGGACAGGAGGTACGAGCAGTACTTC. The variable domain in full, completed from reference TRBV18 and TRBJ2-7, reads NAGVMQNPRHLVRRRGQEARLRCSPMKGHSHVYWYRQLPEEGLKFMVYLQKENIIDESGMPKERFSAEFPKEGPSILRIQQVVRGDSAAYFCASSQDRRYEQYFGPGTRLTVT.

The chain employs TRBV19 and TRBJ2-4; 7 bases map to TRBD1. V gave up 4 bases and J gave up 0 bases; unmatched junction bases: 6. Germline-derived CDR1 and CDR2 are LNHDA and SQIVND (reference sequence). The CDR3 is 16 amino acids. The CDR3 nucleotides are TGTGCCAGTAGTACCCCGGGACAGCTAGCCAAAAACATTCAGTACTTC. As protein: CASSTPGQLAKNIQYF.

The chain carries TRBV7-2 and TRBJ1-5; tentative D call: TRBD1 (5 bases). Trimming removed 5 bases from V and 0 bases from J, with 11 bases in between. The CDR3 has 15 residues. The V gene's germline CDR1 is SGHTA and CDR2 FQGNSA. Written as DNA, the CDR3 is TGTGCCAGCAGCCCCCAGGGATATAGCAATCAGCCCCAGCATTTT. It translates to CASSPQGYSNQPQHF.

This rearrangement joins TRBV4-3 to TRBJ2-7, with 8 bases fitting TRBD2. J lost 6 bases, V lost 0 bases, and 7 bases had no gene match. Germline CDR1 LGHNA, CDR2 YSLEER. The CDR3 totals 15 residues. CDR3 sequence (DNA): TGCGCCAGCAGCCAAGAAATGGGGACTAGTTCCGAGCAGTACTTC. This gives the protein CASSQEMGTSSEQYF.

CDR3 coding DNA: TGTGCCAGCAGCGTCGCTAGCGGGAACACCGGGGAGCTGTTTTTT. Residues: CASSVASGNTGELFF. This chain joins TRBV9 and TRBJ2-2, with 7 bases fitting TRBD2. CDR1 is SGDLS and CDR2 is YYNGEE in the germline V gene. Germline trimming cut 2 bases from V and 1 base from J; bases unmatched to any gene: 2. This CDR3 region has 15 residues. The entire variable domain, with the rest obtained from reference TRBV9 and TRBJ2-2, is as follows: DSGVTQTPKHLITATGQRVTLRCSPRSGDLSVYWYQQSLDQGLQFLIQYYNGEERAKGNILERFSAQQFPDLHSELNLSSLELGDSALYFCASSVASGNTGELFFGEGSRLTVL.

The CDR3 loop reads CASSLLGGNYGYTF. Here the CDR3 DNA reads TGTGCCAGCAGCTTATTAGGGGGCAACTATGGCTACACCTTC. V usage is TRBV11-2 and J usage is TRBJ1-2; 7 bases are shared with TRBD1. The germline CDR1 and CDR2 sequences are SGHAT and FQNNGV. After removal of 2 bases from V and 2 bases from J, the junction contained 2 bases not matched to a gene. This CDR3 is 14 amino acids long.

Only one count was recorded for this clone. The chain has TRBV5-1 and TRBJ1-1, with 9 bases lining up with TRBD1. The length of the CDR3 is 15 residues. Germline trimming cut 5 bases from V and 5 bases from J; bases unmatched to any gene: 10. The germline V gene encodes CDR1 SGHRS and CDR2 YFSETQ. In DNA form, the CDR3 reads TGCGCCAGCAGACCCCAACAGGGGGCGCGGACTGAAGCTTTCTTT. Protein: CASRPQQGARTEAFF.

J is TRBJ2-1 and V is TRBV4-2; 10 positions match TRBD2. Germline CDR1 LGHNA, CDR2 YNFKEQ. V was clipped by 9 bases and J by 4 bases; unmatched bases: 0. This CDR3 comprises 12 residues. CDR3 protein: CASSGGYNEQFF. The CDR3 coding sequence is TGTGCCAGTAGCGGGGGGTACAATGAGCAGTTCTTC.

The chain employs TRBV6-5 and TRBJ1-2; 9 bases map to TRBD1. V shed 5 bases, J shed 7 bases, and the junction held 8 bases outside the gene matches. This CDR3 region has 14 residues. CDR1 and CDR2 from the germline V gene are MNHEY and SVGAGI. The DNA for the CDR3 is TGTGCCAGCAGTCGGGGACAGGGAAACGGTGGCTACACCTTC. This sequence encodes CASSRGQGNGGYTF.

This chain connects TRBV5-1 to TRBJ1-6; TRBD1 agrees at 7 bases. The CDR3 has 15 residues. Trimming at V came to 4 bases and at J to 7 bases, leaving 8 bases not matched to a gene. The germline V gene has CDR1 SGHRS and CDR2 YFSETQ. The CDR3 bases are TGCGCCAGCAGCCCCGGACAGGATCGGAATTCACCCCTCCACTTT. Its translation is CASSPGQDRNSPLHF.

This clone showed up just once. The chain joins TRBV5-1 to TRBJ1-3, with TRBD1 matching 7 bases. The junction had 6 bases not matched to a gene; V was cut back by 3 bases and J by 0 bases. Germline loops: CDR1 SGHRS, CDR2 YFSETQ. This CDR3 region has 16 residues. The chain's CDR3 is CASSSQQGDSGNTIYF. The DNA of the CDR3 is TGCGCCAGCAGCTCACAGCAGGGGGACTCTGGAAACACCATATATTTT.

This clone was detected a few times. The genes are TRBV11-3 and TRBJ1-1; TRBD1 agrees at 7 bases. The CDR3 runs to 12 residues. Germline CDR1 reads SGHNT; CDR2 reads YENEEA. J gave up 8 bases and V 4 bases, and 4 bases lay outside the gene matches. CDR3 nucleotides: TGTGCCAGCAGCTCCCGACAGGGAGAAGCTTTCTTT. As protein: CASSSRQGEAFF.

This clone was detected a few times. The chain uses TRBV4-3 and TRBJ2-1, with 14 bases fitting TRBD2. The trim removed 1 base at V and 3 bases at J, leaving 2 bases unmatched. The CDR3 is made up of 17 amino acids. CDR1 LGHNA and CDR2 YSLEER come from the germline V gene. The chain's CDR3 is CASSQGTSGGFYNEQFF. The CDR3 DNA sequence: TGCGCCAGCAGCCAAGGGACTAGCGGGGGGTTCTACAATGAGCAGTTCTTC.